A selection of T cell receptor beta chains follows, all from one sample in a study of cytomegalovirus exposure and HLA in healthy donors. The assay was immunoSEQ multiplex PCR, and TCRdb's table has in-frame clones only and misses some. The sample gives 35,000 to 45,000 clones, under 70% of which show up once; 12% is in the top ten. Input material: PBMCs. The receptors here all came from a man in his fifties or sixties in good health and CMV-seropositive. Each CDR3 is given with its conserved first and last residue. D genes are given only for firm matches. For some rows the clone size is stated as once, few or many, or as a class when expanded; others skip it.

>NA|NA|TRBV6-5|TRBJ1-1
CASRPGGGSEAFF
TGTGCCAGCAGGCCCGGGGGGGGGTCTGAAGCTTTCTTT
>NA|NA|TRBV19|TRBJ1-5
CASRMGTSQRPQHF
TGTGCCAGTAGGATGGGGACATCCCAGAGGCCCCAGCATTTT
>NA|NA|TRBV21-1|TRBJ2-7
CASSKERTGDIYEQYF
TGTGCCAGCAGCAAAGAGCGGACAGGGGACATCTACGAGCAGTACTTC
>NA|TRBD1|TRBV7-3|TRBJ1-1
CASSMTGDTEAFF
TGTGCCAGCAGCATGACAGGGGACACTGAAGCTTTCTTT
>NA|TRBD2|TRBV6-4|TRBJ2-5
CASSTGTSGTRGEETQYF
TGTGCCAGCAGTACCGGGACTAGCGGGACGAGAGGGGAAGAGACCCAGTACTTC
>NA|TRBD1|TRBV7-9|TRBJ2-5
CASSLAGTGGFGETQYF
TGTGCCAGCAGCCTTGCAGGGACAGGGGGATTCGGGGAGACCCAGTACTTC
>NA|NA|TRBV6-1|TRBJ1-2
CASSTQDPGAYGYTF
TGTGCCAGCAGTACCCAGGACCCAGGGGCATACGGCTACACCTTC
>few|TRBD2|TRBV7-2|TRBJ2-5
CASTIRGGRDRETQYF
TGTGCCAGCACCATTAGGGGCGGGAGAGACCGAGAGACCCAGTACTTC
>NA|NA|TRBV19|TRBJ2-1
CASSIFSGPPAYNEQFF
TGTGCCAGTAGTATTTTCTCAGGCCCCCCGGCCTACAATGAGCAGTTCTTC
>few|TRBD2|TRBV6-8|TRBJ2-1
CASSYSQLAGASSYNEQFF
TGTGCCAGCAGTTACTCCCAACTAGCGGGAGCGTCCTCCTACAATGAGCAGTTCTTC
>NA|NA|TRBV10-3|TRBJ2-2
CAISGKGDAGELFF
TGTGCCATCAGTGGAAAGGGGGACGCCGGGGAGCTGTTTTTT
>NA|NA|TRBV19|TRBJ2-2
CASRSPRTEATGELFF
TGTGCCAGTAGGAGTCCACGGACGGAGGCCACCGGGGAGCTGTTTTTT
>NA|NA|TRBV4-2|TRBJ2-7
CASSQDRSTYEQYF
TGTGCCAGCAGCCAAGACAGATCGACCTACGAGCAGTACTTC